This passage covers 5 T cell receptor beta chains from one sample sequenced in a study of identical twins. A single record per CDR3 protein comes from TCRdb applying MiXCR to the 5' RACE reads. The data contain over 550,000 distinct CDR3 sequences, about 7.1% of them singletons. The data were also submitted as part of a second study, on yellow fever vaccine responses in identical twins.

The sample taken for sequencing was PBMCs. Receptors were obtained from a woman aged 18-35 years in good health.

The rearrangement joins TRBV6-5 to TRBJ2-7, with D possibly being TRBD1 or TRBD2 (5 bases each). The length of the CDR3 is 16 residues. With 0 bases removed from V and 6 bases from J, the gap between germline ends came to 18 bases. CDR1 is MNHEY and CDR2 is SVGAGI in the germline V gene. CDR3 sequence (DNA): TGTGCCAGCAGTTACTCGGGGTGGGCGGATGGGGGCGAGCAGTACTTC. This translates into CASSYSGWADGGEQYF.

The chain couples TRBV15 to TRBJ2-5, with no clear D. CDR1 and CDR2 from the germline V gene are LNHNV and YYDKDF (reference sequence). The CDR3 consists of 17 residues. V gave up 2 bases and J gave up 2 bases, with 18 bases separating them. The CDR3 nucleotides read TGTGCCACCAGCAGAACGCGGAAGGTCGGGCTACAAGAGACCCAGTACTTC. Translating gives CATSRTRKVGLQETQYF.

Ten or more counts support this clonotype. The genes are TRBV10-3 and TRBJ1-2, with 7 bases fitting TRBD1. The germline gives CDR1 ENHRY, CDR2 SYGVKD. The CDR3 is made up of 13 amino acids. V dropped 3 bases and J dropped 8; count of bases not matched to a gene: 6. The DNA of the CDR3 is TGTGCCATCAGTGATGGCAGGGGGTTAGGCTACACCTTC. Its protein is CAISDGRGLGYTF.

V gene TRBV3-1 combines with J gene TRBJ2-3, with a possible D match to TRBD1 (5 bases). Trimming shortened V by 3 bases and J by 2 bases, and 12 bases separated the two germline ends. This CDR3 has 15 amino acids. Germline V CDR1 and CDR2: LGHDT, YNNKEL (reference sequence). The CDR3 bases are TGTGCCAGCAGCCAGGACGGACACCCCACAGATACGCAGTATTTT. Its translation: CASSQDGHPTDTQYF.

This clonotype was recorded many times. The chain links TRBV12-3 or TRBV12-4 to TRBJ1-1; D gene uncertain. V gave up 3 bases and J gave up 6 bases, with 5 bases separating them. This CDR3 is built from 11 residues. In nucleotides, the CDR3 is TGTGCCAGCAGTTTGAAGTCTGAAGCTTTCTTT. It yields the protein CASSLKSEAFF.